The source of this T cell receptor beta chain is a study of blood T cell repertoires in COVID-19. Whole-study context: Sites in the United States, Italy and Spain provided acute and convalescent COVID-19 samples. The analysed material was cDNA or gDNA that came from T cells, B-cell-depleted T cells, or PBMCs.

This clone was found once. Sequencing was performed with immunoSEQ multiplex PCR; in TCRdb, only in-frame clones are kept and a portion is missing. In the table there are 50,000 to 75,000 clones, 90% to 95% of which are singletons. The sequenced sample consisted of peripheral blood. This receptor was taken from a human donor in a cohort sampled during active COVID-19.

The DNA for the CDR3 is TGTGCCAGCAGCCAAGACAGGGAAAGGGGCTACACCTTC. It translates to CASSQDRERGYTF. The chain has TRBV6-5 and TRBJ1-2; 7 positions match TRBD1. Germline values: CDR1 MNHEY, CDR2 SVGAGI. The CDR3 extends over 13 amino acids. The V and J ends lost 6 bases and 8 bases, in that order; junction bases with no gene match: 9.